The next 31 T cell receptor beta chains were all read from a single sample in a study of blood T cell repertoires in COVID-19. Repertoires were generated with immunoSEQ multiplex PCR, while TCRdb's copy carries only in-frame clones and drops some. The sample records 450,000 or so clones, roughly 90% being singletons. The sequenced sample was peripheral blood. These receptors came from a young man with COVID-19, enrolled during active disease.

J is TRBJ2-1 and V is TRBV24-1; the match to TRBD2 covers 9 bases. J lost 0 bases, V lost 3 bases, and 8 bases had no gene match. The CDR3 totals 18 residues. Looked up from germline, CDR1 is KGHDR and CDR2 is SFDVKD. The CDR3 protein is CATSDQGLARGSYNEQFF. CDR3 nucleotides: TGTGCCACCAGTGATCAGGGACTAGCAAGGGGCTCCTACAATGAGCAGTTCTTC.

The rearrangement links TRBV19 to TRBJ1-2; 7 positions agree with TRBD1. CDR3 length equals 13 residues. V was clipped by 4 bases and J by 8 bases; unmatched bases: 7. Germline loops: CDR1 LNHDA, CDR2 SQIVND (reference sequence). In nucleotides, the CDR3 is TGTGCCAGTAGTAGCCGCGACAGGGTCGGCTACACCTTC. It yields the protein CASSSRDRVGYTF. Drawing the rest from reference TRBV19 and TRBJ1-2, the complete variable domain is DGGITQSPKYLFRKEGQNVTLSCEQNLNHDAMYWYRQDPGQGLRLIYYSQIVNDFQKGDIAEGYSVSREKKESFPLTVTSAQKNPTAFYLCASSSRDRVGYTFGSGTRLTVV.

The V and J genes are TRBV27 and TRBJ2-2; D unresolved. V lost 6 bases and J lost 6, with 14 bases in between. The CDR3 is 14 amino acids. Looked up from germline, CDR1 is MNHEY and CDR2 is SMNVEV (reference sequence). In nucleotides, the CDR3 is TGTGCCAGCAGCCCCACCCGACACCCCGGGGAGCTGTTTTTT. Protein: CASSPTRHPGELFF.

The CDR3 reads CASSHITGGWDEQYF. CDR3 bases: TGTGCCAGCAGCCACATTACAGGGGGCTGGGACGAGCAGTACTTC. This chain uses TRBV14 with TRBJ2-7, with 9 bases that match TRBD1. Trimming took 3 bases from V and 5 from J; bases not matched to a gene: 8. Germline V lookup: CDR1 SGHDN, CDR2 FVKESK. CDR3 length: 15 amino acids.

J is TRBJ1-2 and V is TRBV21-1. TRBV21-1 is classified as a pseudogene. This CDR3 has 12 amino acids. The CDR3 sequence is CASREANYGYTF. The CDR3 DNA is TGTGCCAGCAGGGAGGCTAACTATGGCTACACCTTC.

The J gene is TRBJ2-7, the V gene TRBV2, with unresolved D. Trimming pared 4 bases from V and 3 bases from J, leaving 4 bases between. Germline V lookup: CDR1 SNHLY, CDR2 FYNNEI. The CDR3 consists of 11 residues. The DNA for the CDR3 is TGTGCCAGCAGTGCCCGCTACGAGCAGTACTTC. Translated, it gives CASSARYEQYF.

The V call is TRBV7-3, the J call TRBJ2-4; TRBD2 matches at 7 bases. J lost 0 bases, V lost 0 bases, and 11 bases had no gene match. The CDR3 runs 19 residues. The germline V gene has CDR1 SGHTA and CDR2 FQGTGA. DNA for the CDR3: TGTGCCAGCAGCTTAACTGGGAGGGACGGACCCGTAGCCAAAAACATTCAGTACTTC. Its translation: CASSLTGRDGPVAKNIQYF.

This clone was detected only once. The chain carries TRBV12-3 or TRBV12-4 and TRBJ1-2; no clear D. Trimming removed 3 bases from V and 8 bases from J, with 13 bases in between. The CDR3 loop spans 13 amino acids. The CDR3 DNA is TGTGCCAGCAGTTTTAGTATGACGGGGGGCTACACCTTC. Protein product: CASSFSMTGGYTF.

This clone has a handful of counts. The chain couples TRBV2 to TRBJ1-2; 7 positions agree with TRBD1. After removal of 6 bases from V and 5 bases from J, the junction contained 9 bases not matched to a gene. CDR1 and CDR2 from the germline V gene are SNHLY and FYNNEI. This CDR3 comprises 14 residues. The CDR3 region has the DNA TGTGCCAGCAGCGTCGACAGGGAAGGATATGGCTACACCTTC. Protein product: CASSVDREGYGYTF.

On this clone: Additional DNA sequences in this sample encode the identical CDR3. V is TRBV19 and J is TRBJ2-7, with TRBD2 matching 8 bases. V shed 1 base and J 1 base; nucleotides not matched to a gene: 0. Germline CDR1 is LNHDA and CDR2 is SQIVND (reference sequence). The CDR3 totals 14 residues. DNA of the CDR3: TGTGCCAGTAGTATAGCGGGAGGGTCCTACGAGCAGTACTTC. Protein sequence: CASSIAGGSYEQYF.

The rearrangement joins TRBV12-2 to TRBJ1-2. TRBV12-2 is a pseudogene segment. The CDR3 extends over 12 amino acids. CDR3 bases: TGTGCAGAAGCGGAGGACAACTATGGCTACACCTTC. Translation gives CAEAEDNYGYTF.

This sequence joins TRBV5-1 and TRBJ2-2; weak D call: TRBD1 (6 bases). This CDR3 comprises 15 residues. Trimming took off 1 base at V and 5 bases at J, with 12 bases between the two ends. Germline CDR1 reads SGHRS; CDR2 reads YFSETQ. The CDR3 here is CASSLQGSRTGELFF. DNA for the CDR3: TGCGCCAGCAGCTTGCAGGGGTCGAGGACCGGGGAGCTGTTTTTT.

The rearrangement uses TRBV12-3 or TRBV12-4 and TRBJ2-7; TRBD2 might be the D (5 bases). The CDR3 consists of 13 residues. Deletions cut 8 bases from V and 3 bases from J, with 14 bases between. CDR3 amino acids: CASGERADYEQYF. DNA for the CDR3: TGTGCCAGCGGTGAGAGGGCCGACTACGAGCAGTACTTC.

The chain recombines TRBV5-4 with TRBJ2-7, with unresolved D. The V gene's germline CDR1 is SGHNT and CDR2 YYREEE (reference sequence). V gave up 3 bases and J gave up 6 bases, with 7 bases separating them. This CDR3 is built from 11 residues. CDR3: CASSSPLEQYF. The CDR3 nucleotides are TGTGCCAGCAGCTCCCCCCTCGAGCAGTACTTC.

This chain connects TRBV24-1 to TRBJ1-2; D gene ambiguous. The CDR3 spans 12 residues. The germline V and J ends were trimmed by 4 bases and 5 bases, with 7 bases remaining between them. From germline, CDR1 is KGHDR and CDR2 SFDVKD. The CDR3 here is CATSDQRYGYTF. CDR3 nucleotides: TGTGCCACCAGTGACCAGAGGTATGGCTACACCTTC.

The chain has TRBV6-5 and TRBJ1-5; D is possibly TRBD1 (5 bases). Germline-derived CDR1 and CDR2 are MNHEY and SVGAGI. This CDR3 is built from 14 residues. The V and J ends lost 4 bases and 6 bases respectively, with 13 bases between them. The CDR3 sequence: CASSSAGQGQPQHF. DNA for the CDR3: TGTGCCAGCAGTTCTGCGGGGCAGGGTCAGCCCCAGCATTTT.

This clone was recorded at least ten times. The V and J genes are TRBV12-3 or TRBV12-4 and TRBJ1-5, with D possibly matching TRBD1 (5 bases). This CDR3 has 13 residues. The germline V and J ends were trimmed by 2 bases and 6 bases, with 8 bases remaining between them. The CDR3 sequence: CASSLRGVQPQHF. The CDR3 coding sequence is TGTGCCAGCAGTTTAAGGGGTGTTCAGCCCCAGCATTTT.

The V and J genes are TRBV19 and TRBJ2-7, with 11 bases lining up with TRBD1. V dropped 5 bases and J dropped 6; count of bases not matched to a gene: 9. This CDR3 is 15 amino acids long. Germline CDR1 is LNHDA and CDR2 is SQIVND (reference sequence). The CDR3 coding sequence is TGTGCCAGTAGTGTTGCCGGGACAGGGGGTCGCGAGCAGTACTTC. Translation: CASSVAGTGGREQYF.

V is TRBV12-3 or TRBV12-4 and J is TRBJ1-1, with 7 bases lining up with TRBD1. This CDR3 is 12 amino acids long. The trim removed 6 bases at V and 7 bases at J, leaving 5 bases unmatched. Written as DNA, the CDR3 is TGTGCCAGCAGGACAGGGCTCTATGAAGCTTTCTTT. It yields the protein CASRTGLYEAFF.

The chain joins TRBV5-5 to TRBJ1-4; 9 nucleotides match TRBD1. The CDR3 contains 14 residues. Germline V gene sequence: CDR1 SGHKS, CDR2 YYEKEE (reference sequence). V was pared by 4 bases and J by 3 bases, with 1 base of the junction left unmatched. CDR3 sequence (DNA): TGTGCCAGCAGCAGGACAGGGGCTAATGAAAAACTGTTTTTT. Its protein product is CASSRTGANEKLFF.

The CDR3 reads CASSPSPGQGLGYEQYF. The CDR3 DNA reads as TGTGCCAGCAGTCCCTCCCCTGGACAGGGGTTAGGGTACGAGCAGTACTTC. J is TRBJ2-7 and V is TRBV28; 9 nucleotides agree with TRBD1. CDR1 is MDHEN, CDR2 SYDVKM, per germline. There are 17 residues in the CDR3. J was trimmed by 4 bases and V by 5 bases; bases with no gene match: 15.

The chain combines TRBV6-5 with TRBJ1-6; 10 bases match TRBD1. This CDR3 comprises 13 residues. CDR1 and CDR2 from the germline V gene are MNHEY and SVGAGI. Trimming at V came to 5 bases and at J to 17 bases, leaving 9 bases not matched to a gene. The CDR3 loop is CASSSRDRGLIHF. In nucleotides, the CDR3 is TGTGCCAGCAGTAGCCGGGACAGGGGACTTATCCACTTT.

The V and J genes are TRBV28 and TRBJ1-6, with D unclear. The germline V and J ends were trimmed by 3 bases and 9 bases, with 9 bases remaining between them. Per the germline V gene, CDR1 is MDHEN and CDR2 is SYDVKM. The CDR3 extends over 13 amino acids. The CDR3 DNA is TGTGCCAGCAGTTTGGCGGGGATTTCACCCCTCCACTTT. Its protein is CASSLAGISPLHF.

The chain is built from TRBV6-1 and TRBJ2-7, with TRBD2 matching 7 bases. V lost 4 bases and J lost 5; bases outside the gene matches: 5. Germline lookup yields CDR1 MNHNS and CDR2 SASEGT. This CDR3 contains 13 residues. CDR3 loop: CASSVAGLNEQYF. The CDR3 DNA follows: TGTGCCAGCAGTGTAGCGGGCCTGAACGAGCAGTACTTC.

The chain carries TRBV28 and TRBJ1-3; the D is unclear. V lost 6 bases and J lost 1, with 10 bases in between. Germline V lookup: CDR1 MDHEN, CDR2 SYDVKM. This CDR3 is built from 14 residues. As DNA, the CDR3 is TGTGCCAGCAGGGAGAGGAGATCTGGAAACACCATATATTTT. Translating it yields CASRERRSGNTIYF.

This clone is a singleton in its sample. The rearrangement joins TRBV7-9 to TRBJ1-3; no clear D gene. CDR1 is SEHNR and CDR2 is FQNEAQ in the germline V gene (reference sequence). V was clipped by 1 base and J by 14 bases, with 15 bases between them. This CDR3 spans 13 amino acids. The CDR3 DNA sequence: TGTGCCAGCAGCTTAGGTGAGGCAGCTCCCCTATATTTT. This sequence encodes CASSLGEAAPLYF.

The sample holds one count of this clone. The rearrangement links TRBV6-2 or TRBV6-3 to TRBJ2-1; a possible D gene is TRBD2 (5 bases). The germline V gene has CDR1 MNHEY and CDR2 SVGEGT. V was trimmed by 0 bases and J by 2 bases, leaving 5 bases between them. The length of the CDR3 is 14 residues. The CDR3 loop is CASSYSGTYNEQFF. CDR3 nucleotides: TGTGCCAGCAGTTACTCCGGGACCTACAATGAGCAGTTCTTC.

The rearrangement uses TRBV7-8 and TRBJ1-4, with D possibly TRBD1 on 5 matching bases. The CDR3 consists of 13 residues. Deletions cut 6 bases from V and 8 bases from J, with 13 bases between. Germline V gene sequence: CDR1 SGHVS, CDR2 FQNEAQ. In nucleotides, the CDR3 is TGTGCCAGCAGGGGGGAGGGTATCGAAAAACTGTTTTTT. Translating gives CASRGEGIEKLFF. Filled out from reference TRBV7-8 and TRBJ1-4, the complete variable domain reads GAGVSQSPRYKVAKRGQDVALRCDPISGHVSLFWYQQALGQGPEFLTYFQNEAQLDKSGLPSDRFFAERPEGSVSTLKIQRTQQEDSAVYLCASRGEGIEKLFFGSGTQLSVL.

This chain uses TRBV30 with TRBJ1-2; D call uncertain. The germline V and J ends were trimmed by 0 bases and 8 bases, with 16 bases remaining between them. The CDR3 covers 14 residues. Per the germline V gene, CDR1 is GTSNPN and CDR2 is SVGIG (reference sequence). DNA of the CDR3: TGTGCCTGGAGTGTCGGCCCGGGGTGGCAAGGCTACACCTTC. Protein: CAWSVGPGWQGYTF.

This sequence joins TRBV20-1 and TRBJ2-5, with no clear D. This CDR3 comprises 11 residues. V was shortened by 5 bases and J by 3 bases, with 7 bases between the two germline ends. CDR1 and CDR2 from the germline V gene are DFQATT and SNEGSKA (reference sequence). The CDR3 loop is CSALEEETQYF. The CDR3 nucleotides read TGCAGTGCTCTAGAGGAAGAGACCCAGTACTTC.

This clone was recorded only once. The DNA for the CDR3 is TGTGCCAGCAGTATGACAGGGGGATATTATGGCTACACCTTC. It encodes CASSMTGGYYGYTF. The gene calls are TRBV6-5 and TRBJ1-2, with 9 positions matching TRBD1. CDR1 and CDR2 (germline): MNHEY, SVGAGI. J gave up 5 bases and V 5 bases, and 6 bases lay outside the gene matches. CDR3 length equals 14 residues.